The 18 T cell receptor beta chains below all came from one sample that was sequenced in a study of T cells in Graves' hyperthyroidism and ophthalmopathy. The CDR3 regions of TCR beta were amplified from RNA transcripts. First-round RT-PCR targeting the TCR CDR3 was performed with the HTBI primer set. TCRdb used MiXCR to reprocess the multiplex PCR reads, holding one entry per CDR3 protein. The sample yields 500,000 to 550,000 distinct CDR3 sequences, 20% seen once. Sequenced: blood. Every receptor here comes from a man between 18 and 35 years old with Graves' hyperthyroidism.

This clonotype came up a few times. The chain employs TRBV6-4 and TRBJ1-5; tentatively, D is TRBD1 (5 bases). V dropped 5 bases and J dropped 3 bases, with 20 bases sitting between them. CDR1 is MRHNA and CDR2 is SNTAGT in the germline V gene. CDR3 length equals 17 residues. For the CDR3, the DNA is TGTGCCAGCAGTCACCTACCCCTGGACAACTCCAATCAGCCCCAGCATTTT. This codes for CASSHLPLDNSNQPQHF.

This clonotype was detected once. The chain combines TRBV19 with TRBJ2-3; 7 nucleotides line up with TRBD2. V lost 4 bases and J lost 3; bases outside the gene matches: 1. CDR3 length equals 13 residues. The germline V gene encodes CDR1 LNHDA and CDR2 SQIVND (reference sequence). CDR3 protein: CASSTSGTDTQYF. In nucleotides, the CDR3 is TGTGCCAGTAGTACTAGCGGAACAGATACGCAGTATTTT.

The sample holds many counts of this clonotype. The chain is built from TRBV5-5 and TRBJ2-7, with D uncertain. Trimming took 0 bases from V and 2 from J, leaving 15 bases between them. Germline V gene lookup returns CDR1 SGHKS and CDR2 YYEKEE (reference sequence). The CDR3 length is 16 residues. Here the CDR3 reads CASSLGGNAETYEQYF. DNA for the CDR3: TGTGCCAGCAGCTTGGGGGGAAACGCAGAAACCTACGAGCAGTACTTC.

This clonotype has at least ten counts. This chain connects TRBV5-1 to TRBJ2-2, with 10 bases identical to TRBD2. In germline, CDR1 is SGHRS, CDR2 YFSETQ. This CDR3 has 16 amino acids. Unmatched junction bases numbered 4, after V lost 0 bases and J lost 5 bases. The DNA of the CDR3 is TGCGCCAGCAGCTTGGGTCTAGCGGGGGAAACCGGGGAGCTGTTTTTT. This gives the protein CASSLGLAGETGELFF.

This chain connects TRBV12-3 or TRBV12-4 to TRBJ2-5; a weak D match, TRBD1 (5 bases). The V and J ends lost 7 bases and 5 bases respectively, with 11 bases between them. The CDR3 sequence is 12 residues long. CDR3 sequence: CASTRVGETQYF. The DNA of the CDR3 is TGTGCCAGCACCAGGGTTGGGGAGACCCAGTACTTC.

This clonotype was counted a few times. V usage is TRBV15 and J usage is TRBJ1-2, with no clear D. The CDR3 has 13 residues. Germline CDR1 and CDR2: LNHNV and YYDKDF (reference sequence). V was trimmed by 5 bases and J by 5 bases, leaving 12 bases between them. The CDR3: CATSGARDYGYTF. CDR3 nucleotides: TGTGCCACCAGCGGTGCAAGGGATTATGGCTACACCTTC.

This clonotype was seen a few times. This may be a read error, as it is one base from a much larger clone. CDR3 in amino acids: CASSSGWTGETGELFF. CDR3 nucleotides: TGTGCCAGCAGTTCCGGATGGACAGGGGAAACCGGGGAGCTGTTTTTT. The J gene is TRBJ2-2, the V gene TRBV28, with 9 bases aligning to TRBD1. There are 16 residues in the CDR3. The V segment lost 4 bases and the J segment 5 bases; nucleotides outside the gene matches: 8. Germline lookup yields CDR1 MDHEN and CDR2 SYDVKM.

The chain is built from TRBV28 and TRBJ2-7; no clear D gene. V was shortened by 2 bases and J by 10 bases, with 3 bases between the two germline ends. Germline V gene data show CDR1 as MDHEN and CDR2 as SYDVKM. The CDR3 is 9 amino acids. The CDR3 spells CASSLNQYF. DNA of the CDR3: TGTGCCAGCAGTTTAAACCAGTACTTC.

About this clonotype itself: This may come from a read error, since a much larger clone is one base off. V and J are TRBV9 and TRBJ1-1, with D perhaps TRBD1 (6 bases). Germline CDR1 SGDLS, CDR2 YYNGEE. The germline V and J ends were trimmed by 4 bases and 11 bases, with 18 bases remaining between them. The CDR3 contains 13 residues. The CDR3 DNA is TGTGCCAGCAGCCTAGCCCCAGGACAGCGGGCTTTCTTT. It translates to CASSLAPGQRAFF. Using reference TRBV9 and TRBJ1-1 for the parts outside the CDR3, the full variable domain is DSGVTQTPKHLITATGQRVTLRCSPRSGDLSVYWYQQSLDQGLQFLIQYYNGEERAKGNILERFSAQQFPDLHSELNLSSLELGDSALYFCASSLAPGQRAFFGQGTRLTVV.

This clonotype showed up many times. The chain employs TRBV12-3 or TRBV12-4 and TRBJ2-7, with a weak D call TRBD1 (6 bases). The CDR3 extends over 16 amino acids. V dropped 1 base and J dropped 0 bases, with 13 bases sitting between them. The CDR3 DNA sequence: TGTGCCAGCAGTTTAGATGTGTCGACAGGCTCCTACGAGCAGTACTTC. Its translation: CASSLDVSTGSYEQYF.

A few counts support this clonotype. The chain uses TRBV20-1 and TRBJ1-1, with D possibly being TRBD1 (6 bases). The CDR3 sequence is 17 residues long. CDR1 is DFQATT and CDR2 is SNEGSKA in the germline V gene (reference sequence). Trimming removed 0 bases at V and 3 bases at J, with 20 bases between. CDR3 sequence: CSARETYRAQGHTEAFF. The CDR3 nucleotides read TGCAGTGCTAGAGAGACATACAGGGCACAAGGGCACACTGAAGCTTTCTTT.

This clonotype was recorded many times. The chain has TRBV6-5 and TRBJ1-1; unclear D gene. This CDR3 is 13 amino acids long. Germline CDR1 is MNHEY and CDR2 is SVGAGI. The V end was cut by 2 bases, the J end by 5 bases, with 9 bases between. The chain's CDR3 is CASSYRPRTEAFF. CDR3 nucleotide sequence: TGTGCCAGCAGTTACCGACCTCGGACTGAAGCTTTCTTT.

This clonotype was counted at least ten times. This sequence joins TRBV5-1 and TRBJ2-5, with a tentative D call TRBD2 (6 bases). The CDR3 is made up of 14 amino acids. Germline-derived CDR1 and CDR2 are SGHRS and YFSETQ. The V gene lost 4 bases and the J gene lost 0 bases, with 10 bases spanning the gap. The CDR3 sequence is CASSIRDYQETQYF. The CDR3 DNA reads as TGCGCCAGCAGCATCCGGGACTACCAAGAGACCCAGTACTTC.

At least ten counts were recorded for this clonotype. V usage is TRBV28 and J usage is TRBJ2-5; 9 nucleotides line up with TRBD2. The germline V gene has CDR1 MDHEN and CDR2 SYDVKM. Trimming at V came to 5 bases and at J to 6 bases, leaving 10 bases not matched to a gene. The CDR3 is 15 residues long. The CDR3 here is CASSLQGTSRQTQYF. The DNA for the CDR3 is TGTGCCAGCAGTCTCCAAGGGACTAGCAGGCAGACCCAGTACTTC. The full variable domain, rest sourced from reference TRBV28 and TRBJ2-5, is DVKVTQSSRYLVKRTGEKVFLECVQDMDHENMFWYRQDPGLGLRLIYFSYDVKMKEKGDIPEGYSVSREKKERFSLILESASTNQTSMYLCASSLQGTSRQTQYFGPGTRLLVL.

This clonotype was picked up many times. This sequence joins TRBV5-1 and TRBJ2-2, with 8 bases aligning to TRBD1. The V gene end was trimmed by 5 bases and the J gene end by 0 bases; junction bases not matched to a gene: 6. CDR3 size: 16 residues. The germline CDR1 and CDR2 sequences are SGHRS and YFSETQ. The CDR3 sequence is CASSPDRGPNTGELFF. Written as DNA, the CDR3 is TGCGCCAGCAGTCCCGACAGGGGTCCGAACACCGGGGAGCTGTTTTTT.

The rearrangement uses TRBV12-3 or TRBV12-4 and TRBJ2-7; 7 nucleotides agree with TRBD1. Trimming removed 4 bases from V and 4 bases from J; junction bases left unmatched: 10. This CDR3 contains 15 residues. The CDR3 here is CASSSNLDRDYEQYF. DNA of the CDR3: TGTGCCAGCAGTTCCAACCTTGACAGGGATTACGAGCAGTACTTC.

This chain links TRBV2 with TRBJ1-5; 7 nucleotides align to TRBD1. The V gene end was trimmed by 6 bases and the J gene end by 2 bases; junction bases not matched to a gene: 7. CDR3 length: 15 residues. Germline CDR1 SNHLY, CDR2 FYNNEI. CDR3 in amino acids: CASSETGSGNQPQHF. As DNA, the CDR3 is TGTGCCAGCAGCGAGACAGGGTCGGGCAATCAGCCCCAGCATTTT.

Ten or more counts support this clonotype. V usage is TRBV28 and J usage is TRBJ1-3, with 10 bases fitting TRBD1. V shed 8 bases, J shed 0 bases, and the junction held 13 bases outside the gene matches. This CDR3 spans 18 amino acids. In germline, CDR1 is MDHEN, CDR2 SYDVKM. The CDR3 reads CASESGTGVTSSGNTIYF. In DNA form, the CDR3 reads TGTGCCAGCGAATCCGGGACAGGGGTTACCTCCTCTGGAAACACCATATATTTT.